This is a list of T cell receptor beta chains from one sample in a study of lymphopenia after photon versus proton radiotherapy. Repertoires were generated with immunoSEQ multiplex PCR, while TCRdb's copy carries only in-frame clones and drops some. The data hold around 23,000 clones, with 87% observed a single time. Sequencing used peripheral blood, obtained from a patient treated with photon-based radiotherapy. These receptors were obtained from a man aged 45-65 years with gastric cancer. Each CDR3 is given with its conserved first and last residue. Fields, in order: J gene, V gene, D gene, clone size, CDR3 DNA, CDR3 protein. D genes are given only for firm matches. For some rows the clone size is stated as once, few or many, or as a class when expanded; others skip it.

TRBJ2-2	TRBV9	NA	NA	TGTGCCAGCAGCGTAGTGGGGAATCCGAACACCGGGGAGCTGTTTTTT	CASSVVGNPNTGELFF
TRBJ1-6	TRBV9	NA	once	TGTGCCAGCAGCAAGGCGGGGAATTCACCCCTCCACTTT	CASSKAGNSPLHF
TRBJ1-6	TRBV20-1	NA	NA	TGCAGTGCTCGGCATAATTCACCCCTCCACTTT	CSARHNSPLHF
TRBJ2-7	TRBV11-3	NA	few	TGTGCCAGCAGTAAAAGGAGCGGACTGGGCGAGCAGTACTTC	CASSKRSGLGEQYF
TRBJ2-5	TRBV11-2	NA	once	TGTGCCAGCAGCTTAGGGAGCGGCGTGTGGGAGACCCAGTACTTC	CASSLGSGVWETQYF
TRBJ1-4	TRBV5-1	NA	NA	TGCGCCAGCAGCTTGGTTGGGCAAGAAAAACTGTTTTTT	CASSLVGQEKLFF
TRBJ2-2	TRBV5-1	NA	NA	TGCGCCAGCAGCTTGGAGACAGCGGACACCGGGGAGCTGTTTTTT	CASSLETADTGELFF
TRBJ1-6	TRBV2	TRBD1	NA	TGTGCCAGCAGACCCAGGGACAGATTAAACTCACCCCTCCACTTT	CASRPRDRLNSPLHF
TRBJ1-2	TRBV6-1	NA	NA	TGTGCCAGCACTTATGGGGGGCTCGGTGGCTACACCTTC	CASTYGGLGGYTF
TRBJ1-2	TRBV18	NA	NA	TGTGCCAGCTCACCACTCCGGGGGGCCGAAGAGGGCTACACCTTC	CASSPLRGAEEGYTF
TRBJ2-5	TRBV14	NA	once	TGTGCCAGCAGCCAAGCTGGGGGATGGCGGGAGACCCAGTACTTC	CASSQAGGWRETQYF
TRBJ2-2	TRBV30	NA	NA	TGTGCCTGGAGTGTACACAGGGTGGGAACCGGGGAGCTGTTTTTT	CAWSVHRVGTGELFF
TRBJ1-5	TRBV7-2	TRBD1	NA	TGTGCCAGCAGCATCACGACAGGGGCTTACCAGCCCCAGCATTTT	CASSITTGAYQPQHF
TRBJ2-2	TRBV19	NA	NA	TGTGCCAGTAGTATAGAACACGATACCGGGGAGCTGTTTTTT	CASSIEHDTGELFF
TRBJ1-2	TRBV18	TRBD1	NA	TGTGCCAGCTCACCTCGACAGGGAAACTATGGCTACACCTTC	CASSPRQGNYGYTF
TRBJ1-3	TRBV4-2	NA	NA	TGTGCCAGCAGTGAGGCGGAGGGCACCGGTGGAAACACCATATATTTT	CASSEAEGTGGNTIYF
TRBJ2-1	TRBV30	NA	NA	TGTGCCTGGAGCCGACAGGTGGATGAGCAGTTCTTC	CAWSRQVDEQFF
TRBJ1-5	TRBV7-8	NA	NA	TGTGCCAGCAGCCCCTTTCGGATTAGCAATCAGCCCCAGCATTTT	CASSPFRISNQPQHF
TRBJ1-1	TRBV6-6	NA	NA	TGTGCCAGCAAAGGGGGCACTGAAGCTTTCTTT	CASKGGTEAFF
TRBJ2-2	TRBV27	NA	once	TGTGCCAGCAGTTTGAGTATTCTGCCCGGGGAGCTGTTTTTT	CASSLSILPGELFF